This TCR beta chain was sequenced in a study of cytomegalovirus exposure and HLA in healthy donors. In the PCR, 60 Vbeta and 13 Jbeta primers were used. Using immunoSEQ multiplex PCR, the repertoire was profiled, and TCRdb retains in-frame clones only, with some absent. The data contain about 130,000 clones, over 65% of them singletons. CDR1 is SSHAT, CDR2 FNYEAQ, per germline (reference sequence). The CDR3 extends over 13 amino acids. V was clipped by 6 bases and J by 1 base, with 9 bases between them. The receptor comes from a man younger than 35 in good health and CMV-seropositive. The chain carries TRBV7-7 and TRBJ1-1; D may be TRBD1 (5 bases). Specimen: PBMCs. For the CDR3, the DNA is TGTGCCAGCAGTCGTGGGGCGAACACTGAAGCTTTCTTT. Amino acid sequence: CASSRGANTEAFF.